Presented here are 12 T cell receptor beta chains from one specimen sequenced in a study of T cell clonality in common variable immunodeficiency. Libraries were prepared by immunoSEQ multiplex PCR; TCRdb keeps only in-frame clonotypes and omits some of them. The data show roughly 50,000 clones, none appearing only once, with less than 4% held by the ten largest. Sequenced: peripheral blood mononuclear cells. These receptors originate from a person aged 18 to 70 in good health.

Concerning this clone: The CDR3 end falls 3 residues outside the read, so it is completed with the germline J gene. The V and J genes are TRBV6-2 or TRBV6-3 and TRBJ1-2; no clear D gene. Germline assignment: CDR1 MNHEY and CDR2 SVGEGT. The CDR3 loop spans 14 amino acids. CDR3 protein: CASRVAGPRNDYTF. The DNA read from the CDR3 is TGTGCCAGCAGGGTAGCGGGTCCTAGGAATGAC.

This clone was found many times. The CDR3 end falls 3 residues outside the read, so it is completed with the germline J gene. The rearrangement joins TRBV4-1 to TRBJ2-3; 8 nucleotides align to TRBD2. After removal of 4 bases from V and 4 bases from J, the junction contained 16 bases not matched to a gene. Germline values: CDR1 MGHRA, CDR2 YSYEKL. The CDR3 consists of 18 residues. CDR3 sequence reads: CASSRAPGRSGSADTQYF. The sequenced part of the CDR3 DNA is TGCGCCAGCAGCCGAGCCCCGGGTCGAAGCGGGAGTGCAGATACG.

This clone was seen many times. The missing CDR3 end, 3 residues past where the read stops, is filled in from the germline J gene. J is TRBJ2-2 and V is TRBV7-9; D call uncertain. The CDR3 extends over 14 amino acids. Germline V gene lookup returns CDR1 SEHNR and CDR2 FQNEAQ (reference sequence). Deletions cut 2 bases from V and 1 base from J, with 5 bases between. The chain's CDR3 is CASSLSGNTGELFF. The DNA read from the CDR3 is TGTGCCAGCAGCTTATCAGGGAACACCGGGGAG.

This clone came up many times. The CDR3 bases that were read are TGCAGCGTTGTGGATGCAGGGGATACG. This gives the protein CSVVDAGDT. The CDR3 in full is CSVVDAGDTQYF. This chain links TRBV29-1 with TRBJ2-3, with D maybe TRBD1 (5 bases). The read is 3 residues too short to cover the CDR3 end, so that end is filled in from the germline J gene. V was clipped by 4 bases and J by 6 bases, with 11 bases between them. Per germline, CDR1 SQVTM and CDR2 ANQGSEA. This CDR3 has 12 residues.

This clone was seen a few times. The CDR3 end is not reached by the read, which stops 3 residues before it; the germline J gene fills it in. This rearrangement joins TRBV30 to TRBJ2-3; no clear D. The CDR3 runs to 12 residues. From germline, CDR1 is GTSNPN and CDR2 SVGIG (reference sequence). CDR3 in amino acids: CAWSRVGQPQYF. CDR3 DNA (partial): TGTGCCTGGAGCCGGGTGGGTCAGCCG. Full variable domain (missing parts from reference TRBV30 and TRBJ2-3): SQTIHQWPATLVQPVGSPLSLECTVEGTSNPNLYWYRQAAGRGLQLLFYSVGIGQISSEVPQNLSASRPQDRQFILSSKKLLLSDSGFYLCAWSRVGQPQYFGPGTRLTVL.

Only a few counts were recorded for this clone. The CDR3 goes on 3 residues after the read ends, and that part is filled in from the germline J gene. The chain uses TRBV7-2 and TRBJ1-2, with a weak D call TRBD1 (6 bases). Germline V gene sequence: CDR1 SGHTA, CDR2 FQGNSA. There are 13 residues in the CDR3. Trimming pared 3 bases from V and 1 base from J, leaving 6 bases between. CDR3 loop: CASSLDSNYGYTF. CDR3 DNA, as far as it was read: TGTGCCAGCAGCTTGGACAGTAACTATGGC.

There are many counts of this clone. The sequenced fragment ends 3 residues before the CDR3 boundary, so the rest is inferred from the germline J gene. The chain has TRBV7-9 and TRBJ2-1, with 10 nucleotides matching TRBD2. After removal of 1 base from V and 7 bases from J, the junction contained 4 bases not matched to a gene. The CDR3 sequence is 15 residues long. The germline V gene has CDR1 SEHNR and CDR2 FQNEAQ (reference sequence). The CDR3 DNA, read in part, is TGTGCCAGCAGCTTAGGGACTAGCGGAGTGAATGAG. It yields the protein CASSLGTSGVNE. The CDR3 as a whole reads CASSLGTSGVNEQFF.

This clone was recorded at least ten times. Read data end 3 residues before the CDR3 end; the end is taken from the germline J gene. The chain employs TRBV10-1 and TRBJ2-7; D is possibly TRBD1 (6 bases). V was cut by 4 bases and J by 5 bases, with 15 bases left in between. Germline V lookup: CDR1 WNHNN, CDR2 SYGVQD (reference sequence). This CDR3 is 14 amino acids long. The CDR3 bases that were read are TGCGCCAGCAGTGGATTACAGGGTACCCACGAG. Residues: CASSGLQGTHE. The CDR3 in its entirety is CASSGLQGTHEQYF.

This clone showed up many times. The read terminates 3 residues before the CDR3 end, so the remaining end is supplied by the germline J gene. The rearrangement links TRBV29-1 to TRBJ2-1, with D perhaps matching TRBD1 (5 bases). The CDR3 length is 21 residues. From germline, CDR1 is SQVTM and CDR2 ANQGSEA. V lost 2 bases, J lost 6 bases, and 35 bases lay in between. CDR3 sequence: CSVEPEDLLKPPALQANEQFF. CDR3 bases read: TGCAGCGTTGAACCCGAGGACCTACTCAAGCCACCCGCCTTACAGGCCAATGAG.

Only a few counts were recorded for this clone. With the read ending 3 residues before the CDR3 end, the germline J gene is used to fill in that end. The same CDR3 arises from other DNA sequences in this sample as well. This chain connects TRBV19 to TRBJ1-2; unclear D gene. The CDR3 consists of 12 residues. Germline V gene sequence: CDR1 LNHDA, CDR2 SQIVND (reference sequence). The DNA read from the CDR3 is TGTGCCAGTAGTATCGAGGGTTTCGCC. Protein: CASSIEGFA. The CDR3 in its entirety is CASSIEGFAYTF.

At least ten counts were recorded for this clone. The CDR3 end falls 3 residues outside the read, so it is completed with the germline J gene. V and J are TRBV6-1 and TRBJ1-4, with a tentative D call TRBD1 (5 bases). Germline V gives CDR1 MNHNS, CDR2 SASEGT. CDR3 length: 14 residues. Here the CDR3 reads CASSADSENSPLFF. The DNA read from the CDR3 is TGTGCCAGCAGTGCTGACAGCGAAAATTCACCA.

With regard to this clone: Sequencing ends 3 residues short of the CDR3 end; the germline J gene provides the rest. This chain links TRBV30 with TRBJ1-2, with D possibly matching TRBD1 (5 bases). V lost 0 bases and J 2 bases, leaving 13 bases between the germline ends. Germline V gene sequence: CDR1 GTSNPN, CDR2 SVGIG (reference sequence). The CDR3 length is 15 residues. Partial CDR3 DNA: TGTGCCTGGAGTGTACGTGGAGGGGAGAACTATGGC. As protein: CAWSVRGGENYG. The full CDR3 is CAWSVRGGENYGYTF.